This paragraph covers one T cell receptor beta chain sequence. The target antigen is unknown. This entry belongs to a study of chemoradiotherapy in HPV16-positive cancers. Study-wide points: Non-HPV-specific T cells did not expand in tumors during treatment, whereas candidate HPV-specific clones and E7-related motifs did. HPV-responsive T-cell expansion during chemoradiotherapy was linked to improved recurrence-free survival in HPV16-positive patients.

Samples were taken several times over chemoradiotherapy. Data came from immunoSEQ multiplex PCR; TCRdb stores just in-frame clones and leaves some out. Of around 68,000 clones in the sample, roughly 90% were seen once. The sequence was obtained from a human donor with HPV-associated anogenital cancer. The sequencing here drew on blood, taken from a patient who underwent chemoradiotherapy.

The DNA of the CDR3 is TGTGCCAGCAGCTCCTTGGACGAAGGGAGTTGGGCTGAAGCTTTCTTT. Translating it yields CASSSLDEGSWAEAFF. The chain recombines TRBV7-9 with TRBJ1-1, with unresolved D. This CDR3 contains 16 residues. Looked up from germline, CDR1 is SEHNR and CDR2 is FQNEAQ (reference sequence). V lost 4 bases and J lost 6, with 21 bases in between. Variable domain in full (rest from reference TRBV7-9 and TRBJ1-1): DTGVSQNPRHKITKRGQNVTFRCDPISEHNRLYWYRQTLGQGPEFLTYFQNEAQLEKSRLLSDRFSAERPKGSFSTLEIQRTEQGDSAMYLCASSSLDEGSWAEAFFGQGTRLTVV.